A selection of T cell receptor beta chains follows, all from one sample in a study of T-cell reconstitution after alpha-beta-depleted transplantation in children. From the PCR reads, TCRdb called clonotypes with MiXCR, one entry per CDR3 protein. The sample consists of some 400,000 distinct CDR3 sequences, roughly 22% of them appearing once. The material sequenced was PBMCs from the stem cell graft donor, taken from the stem cell graft. The receptors come from a human donor who donated a stem cell graft to a child with acute myeloid leukemia. The CDR3 runs from the conserved cysteine through the conserved F or W. Fields, in order: J gene, V gene, D gene, clone size, CDR3 protein, CDR3 DNA. A D gene is named only where the DNA matches it firmly. A clone size is listed for some rows: how often the clone was seen (once, few, many), or a class if it is expanded.

TRBJ2-7 TRBV10-2 - few CASRELDSYEQYF TGCGCCAGCAGGGAGTTGGATTCCTACGAGCAGTACTTC
TRBJ2-3 TRBV10-3 - many CAISPKLLADTQYF TGTGCCATCTCCCCAAAACTCCTGGCAGATACGCAGTATTTT
TRBJ2-3 TRBV4-1 TRBD2 - CASTFKGAGGTPDTQYF TGCGCCAGCACCTTCAAGGGTGCGGGAGGAACCCCAGATACGCAGTATTTT
TRBJ2-1 TRBV20-1 - - CSATGWALYNEQFF TGCAGTGCTACCGGGTGGGCCCTTTACAATGAGCAGTTCTTC
TRBJ2-1 TRBV24-1 TRBD2 many CATSDLSSGRTDEQFF TGTGCCACCAGTGATTTGTCCAGCGGGAGGACGGATGAGCAGTTCTTC
TRBJ2-1 TRBV6-5 TRBD1 many CASSQGTGANEQFF TGTGCCAGCAGCCAAGGGACAGGGGCCAATGAGCAGTTCTTC
TRBJ2-7 TRBV5-1 TRBD2 few CASSSTSGTTGEQYF TGCGCCAGCAGCTCGACTAGCGGAACAACCGGGGAGCAGTACTTC
TRBJ2-7 TRBV3-1 - many CASSQLTYEQYF TGTGCCAGCAGCCAACTAACCTACGAGCAGTACTTC
TRBJ2-7 TRBV5-1 - - CASSLDPGWNEQYF TGCGCCAGCAGCTTGGACCCTGGGTGGAACGAGCAGTACTTC
TRBJ2-1 TRBV7-8 - - CASSPGLTNEQFF TGTGCCAGCAGCCCGGGACTTACCAATGAGCAGTTCTTC
TRBJ2-3 TRBV28 TRBD2 - CASSLAGGSGTDTQYF TGTGCCAGCAGTTTGGCGGGAGGGAGTGGCACAGATACGCAGTATTTT
TRBJ2-3 TRBV7-6 TRBD2 few CASSLDSGSDTQYF TGTGCCAGCAGCTTAGATAGCGGGAGTGATACGCAGTATTTT
TRBJ2-7 TRBV12-3/TRBV12-4 - few CASSFSGAPSYEQYF TGTGCCAGCAGTTTTAGTGGCGCTCCCTCCTACGAGCAGTACTTC
TRBJ2-1 TRBV20-1 TRBD2 many CSARRTGSYGGRSYNEQFF TGCAGTGCTAGACGTACGGGGTCTTACGGCGGGAGATCCTACAATGAGCAGTTCTTC
TRBJ2-7 TRBV9 TRBD2 few CASSGSAGADEQYF TGTGCCAGCAGCGGCTCAGCGGGAGCAGACGAGCAGTACTTC
TRBJ1-1 TRBV29-1 - few CSVDGIGRSEAFF TGCAGCGTTGATGGAATAGGGAGGTCTGAAGCTTTCTTT
TRBJ2-7 TRBV5-4 - - CASSPAETGRTYEQYF TGTGCCAGCAGCCCGGCCGAGACGGGACGCACCTACGAGCAGTACTTC
TRBJ2-1 TRBV29-1 TRBD1 many CSVEDWVDRYNEQFF TGCAGCGTTGAAGATTGGGTGGACAGGTACAATGAGCAGTTCTTC
TRBJ2-7 TRBV5-1 - - CASSPGERTSYEQYF TGCGCCAGCAGCCCCGGGGAAAGGACCTCCTACGAGCAGTACTTC
TRBJ2-3 TRBV20-1 - few CSARDFRSADTQYF TGCAGTGCTAGAGATTTTCGGTCCGCAGATACGCAGTATTTT
TRBJ2-1 TRBV15 TRBD1 - CATSRDKALGGQEQFF TGTGCCACCAGCAGAGATAAGGCCTTAGGGGGACAGGAGCAGTTCTTC
TRBJ2-5 TRBV20-1 TRBD1 - CSAKDRGRGGETQYF TGCAGTGCTAAAGACAGGGGGCGGGGTGGAGAGACCCAGTACTTC
TRBJ2-2 TRBV20-1 TRBD2 - CSARVTAGTSGRRVTGELFF TGCAGTGCTAGGGTTACCGCCGGGACTAGCGGGAGGAGGGTCACCGGGGAGCTGTTTTTT
TRBJ2-1 TRBV12-3/TRBV12-4 - many CASRYNEQFF TGTGCCAGCAGGTACAATGAGCAGTTCTTC
TRBJ2-7 TRBV10-2 - many CASSERNYEQYF TGCGCCAGCAGTGAGCGGAATTACGAGCAGTACTTC
TRBJ1-1 TRBV20-1 - few CSAKGHMNTEAFF TGCAGTGCTAAGGGACACATGAACACTGAAGCTTTCTTT
TRBJ2-5 TRBV29-1 - - CSVESAGQQTQYF TGCAGCGTTGAAAGTGCCGGACAGCAGACCCAGTACTTC
TRBJ2-7 TRBV9 - many CASSVGAWRGDEQYF TGTGCCAGCAGCGTAGGCGCCTGGAGGGGCGACGAGCAGTACTTC
TRBJ1-4 TRBV28 - many CASSLPTAPNEKLFF TGTGCCAGCAGTTTGCCGACAGCTCCTAATGAAAAACTGTTTTTT
TRBJ2-6 TRBV6-5 - few CASSYSGGRDTGANVLTF TGTGCCAGCAGTTACTCTGGTGGCAGGGATACAGGGGCCAACGTCCTGACTTTC
TRBJ1-5 TRBV5-6 - - CASSLNRNQPQHF TGTGCCAGCAGCCTCAACAGGAATCAGCCCCAGCATTTT
TRBJ2-7 TRBV5-6 TRBD2 many CASTGTSGTYEQYF TGTGCCAGCACCGGGACTAGCGGGACCTACGAGCAGTACTTC
TRBJ2-3 TRBV20-1 - few CSAREGIWGQRDTQYF TGCAGTGCTAGGGAGGGGATTTGGGGACAGCGAGATACGCAGTATTTT
TRBJ2-1 TRBV29-1 - - CSVVGGNSYNEQFF TGCAGCGTTGTAGGCGGGAACTCCTACAATGAGCAGTTCTTC
TRBJ2-1 TRBV29-1 TRBD2 many CSVGTSGGYNEQFF TGCAGCGTCGGGACTAGCGGGGGATACAATGAGCAGTTCTTC
TRBJ1-5 TRBV20-1 - few CSASKGDQPQHF TGCAGTGCTAGTAAGGGAGACCAGCCCCAGCATTTT
TRBJ2-3 TRBV7-6 TRBD2 few CASSLWTSGRDTQYF TGTGCCAGCAGCCTCTGGACTAGCGGGAGGGATACGCAGTATTTT
TRBJ2-7 TRBV27 - - CASAGPSGEQYF TGTGCCAGCGCCGGGCCGTCGGGGGAGCAGTACTTC
TRBJ2-7 TRBV28 - - CASSSVSAYEQYF TGTGCCAGCAGTTCGGTGAGCGCCTACGAGCAGTACTTC
TRBJ2-3 TRBV7-8 TRBD2 - CASSLAGLAGVHTQYF TGTGCCAGCAGCTTAGCGGGACTAGCGGGAGTTCATACGCAGTATTTT
TRBJ2-1 TRBV27 TRBD2 medium-sized CASSLMGLGNEQFF TGTGCCAGCAGTCTCATGGGACTAGGCAATGAGCAGTTCTTC
TRBJ2-6 TRBV29-1 - many CSVVTPGAGANVLTF TGCAGCGTTGTTACACCTGGCGCTGGGGCCAACGTCCTGACTTTC